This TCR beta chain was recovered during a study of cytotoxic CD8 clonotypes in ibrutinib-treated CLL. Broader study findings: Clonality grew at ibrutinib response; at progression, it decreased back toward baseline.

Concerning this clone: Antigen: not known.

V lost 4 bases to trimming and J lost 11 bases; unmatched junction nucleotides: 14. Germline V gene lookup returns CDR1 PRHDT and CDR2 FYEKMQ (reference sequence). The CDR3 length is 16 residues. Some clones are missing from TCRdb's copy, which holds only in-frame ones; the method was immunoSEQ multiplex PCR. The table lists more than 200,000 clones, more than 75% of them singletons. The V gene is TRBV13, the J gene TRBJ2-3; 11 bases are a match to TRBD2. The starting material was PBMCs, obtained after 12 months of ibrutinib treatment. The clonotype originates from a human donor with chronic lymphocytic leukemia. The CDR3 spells CASSWGTSGWDYGQYF. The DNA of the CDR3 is TGTGCCAGCAGCTGGGGGACTAGCGGTTGGGATTATGGGCAGTATTTT.